Listed below are T cell receptor beta chains from one sample, sequenced in a study of identical twins. From the 5' RACE reads, TCRdb called clonotypes with MiXCR, one entry per CDR3 protein. The sample includes under 300,000 distinct CDR3 sequences, over 13% of them seen just once. Sequencing was performed on memory (CD45RO+) T cells sorted from blood. These receptors were obtained from a woman aged 18-29 years in good health. Both conserved end residues are part of each CDR3. D genes are given only for firm matches. Only part of the rows carry a size: once, few, many, or a class if the clone is expanded.

-	TRBV12-3/TRBV12-4	-	TRBJ1-1	TGTGCCAGCAGACCCCAGGAGAGGACTGAAGCTTTCTTT	CASRPQERTEAFF
-	TRBV11-2	-	TRBJ1-3	TGTGCCAGCACAAACGCCCAGGGAGGCACCATATATTTT	CASTNAQGGTIYF
few	TRBV15	-	TRBJ2-1	TGTGCCACCAGCAGAGACTCGGGGCCCCACAATGAGCAGTTCTTC	CATSRDSGPHNEQFF
-	TRBV4-3	-	TRBJ1-2	TGCGCCAGCAGCCAATATCAGGGTTTCGGGGGTAGCGGCTACACCTTC	CASSQYQGFGGSGYTF
many	TRBV7-2	-	TRBJ2-1	TGTGCCAGCAGCTTAGGAGGGCGTCACGATGAGCAGTTCTTC	CASSLGGRHDEQFF
few	TRBV5-6	TRBD1	TRBJ1-1	TGTGCCAGCAGCATACCGACAGGGGTAACTGAAGCTTTCTTT	CASSIPTGVTEAFF
few	TRBV20-1	-	TRBJ2-3	TGCAGTGCTAGTGATCGGCTAAGGGTAGCCACAGATACGCAGTATTTT	CSASDRLRVATDTQYF
few	TRBV3-1	-	TRBJ1-1	TGTGCCAGCAGCCAAAGATTCATGAACACTGAAGCTTTCTTT	CASSQRFMNTEAFF
few	TRBV20-1	-	TRBJ2-3	TGCAGTGCTGGGGCCGAGGGGGTAGGGACAGATACGCAGTATTTT	CSAGAEGVGTDTQYF
-	TRBV12-3/TRBV12-4	-	TRBJ1-6	TGTGCCAGCAGTTTGGGGGCGGGTAATTCACCCCTCCACTTT	CASSLGAGNSPLHF
-	TRBV5-4	-	TRBJ2-3	TGTGCCAGCAGCGGGGGCCGGGAAGATACGCAGTATTTT	CASSGGREDTQYF
-	TRBV12-3/TRBV12-4	-	TRBJ2-2	TGTGCCAGCAGTTTAACAGGGCGAGCTACCGGGGAGCTGTTTTTT	CASSLTGRATGELFF
-	TRBV20-1	-	TRBJ1-1	TGCAGTGCTAGAGTTCCCCTAACTGAAGCTTTCTTT	CSARVPLTEAFF
-	TRBV10-2	-	TRBJ2-6	TGCGCCAGCAGTGAGCGGACAGCCGGGGCCAACGTCCTGACTTTC	CASSERTAGANVLTF
few	TRBV12-3/TRBV12-4	TRBD1	TRBJ1-2	TGTGCCAGCAGTCAGGGACAGAACTATGGCTACACCTTC	CASSQGQNYGYTF
-	TRBV20-1	TRBD2	TRBJ2-1	TGCAGTGCTAGGGGTCTAGCGGGCTCCTACAATGAGCAGTTCTTC	CSARGLAGSYNEQFF
-	TRBV7-2	-	TRBJ1-1	TGTGCCAGCAGGTCCGAAGAAGGCTGGGTCACTGAAGCTTTCTTT	CASRSEEGWVTEAFF
-	TRBV5-6	-	TRBJ1-6	TGTGCCAGCAGCTTGATTTCGGTTTCACCCCTCCACTTT	CASSLISVSPLHF
-	TRBV29-1	-	TRBJ1-1	TGCAGCGTTAAGAGACAGGACAACACTGAAGCTTTCTTT	CSVKRQDNTEAFF
-	TRBV5-1	TRBD2	TRBJ2-1	TGCGCCAGCAGCCCGACTAGCGGGAGGGAATACAATGAGCAGTTCTTC	CASSPTSGREYNEQFF
many	TRBV5-5	-	TRBJ1-1	TGTGCCAGCAGCTTGGGCACGAGGAGGACTGAAGCTTTCTTT	CASSLGTRRTEAFF
-	TRBV12-3/TRBV12-4	-	TRBJ2-7	TGTGCCAGCAGTACAACAGGCTACGAGCAGTACTTC	CASSTTGYEQYF
many	TRBV20-1	TRBD1	TRBJ2-7	TGCAGTGCTTCCTTACCGGGACAGGGGGTCGACGAGCAGTACTTC	CSASLPGQGVDEQYF
-	TRBV20-1	-	TRBJ2-3	TGCAGTGCTAGCGCTCTCGGGGATACGCAGTATTTT	CSASALGDTQYF
-	TRBV7-2	TRBD1	TRBJ2-1	TGTGCCAGCAGCTCCTCCGGACAGGGGGTCCATGAGCAGTTCTTC	CASSSSGQGVHEQFF
few	TRBV9	-	TRBJ2-7	TGTGCCAGCCTCCCCTGGTGGGAGCGGAAGGGCTACGAGCAGTACTTC	CASLPWWERKGYEQYF
few	TRBV7-2	-	TRBJ2-1	TGTGCCAGCAGCTTAGAGTGGGGTAGGGATGAGCAGTTCTTC	CASSLEWGRDEQFF
few	TRBV7-9	-	TRBJ1-4	TGTGCCAGCAGCTTAGAGCAGGGTCTGAGGGAAAAACTGTTTTTT	CASSLEQGLREKLFF
-	TRBV12-3/TRBV12-4	TRBD2	TRBJ2-7	TGTGCCAGCAGCGGCGGACTAGCGAGATCAATATACGAGCAGTACTTC	CASSGGLARSIYEQYF
few	TRBV7-9	-	TRBJ2-6	TGTGCCAGCAGCGGGCCGACGGTTTCCTCGTTAAACGTCCTGACTTTC	CASSGPTVSSLNVLTF
-	TRBV6-1	-	TRBJ1-5	TGTGCCAGCAGGTCACAGGCAAATCAGCCCCAGCATTTT	CASRSQANQPQHF
few	TRBV6-2/TRBV6-3	TRBD2	TRBJ2-1	TGTGCCAGCAGTTCGGCGACTAGCACTTTTGATAATGAGCAGTTCTTC	CASSSATSTFDNEQFF
-	TRBV23-1	-	TRBJ2-5	TGCGCCAGCAGTCAATCCTGGGGTTGGGAGACCCAGTACTTC	CASSQSWGWETQYF
many	TRBV27	-	TRBJ1-1	TGTGCCAGCAGTTTTTTGGGCGACACTGAAGCTTTCTTT	CASSFLGDTEAFF
few	TRBV9	-	TRBJ2-2	TGTGCCAGCAGCGTAACCGACACCGGGGAGCTGTTTTTT	CASSVTDTGELFF
many	TRBV20-1	-	TRBJ1-6	TGCAGTGCTAGAGAGGCAGGGTGGAATTCACCCCTCCACTTT	CSAREAGWNSPLHF
few	TRBV4-3	TRBD2	TRBJ2-3	TGCGCCAGCAGCCAAGTGACAGCGGGAGTGGGGGTAGGAGGGACAGATACGCAGTATTTT	CASSQVTAGVGVGGTDTQYF
-	TRBV12-3/TRBV12-4	-	TRBJ2-3	TGTGCCAGCAAACTTGTAAGCACAGATACGCAGTATTTT	CASKLVSTDTQYF
-	TRBV20-1	TRBD2	TRBJ2-3	TGCAGTGCTAGGACCCCTACTAGCGGGGGAAATACGCAGTATTTT	CSARTPTSGGNTQYF
few	TRBV10-3	-	TRBJ1-1	TGTGCCATCAGTGAGGGGGACCAGAACACTGAAGCTTTCTTT	CAISEGDQNTEAFF
few	TRBV6-1	TRBD2	TRBJ2-1	TGTGCCAGCAGACTAGCGGACCTCTACAATGAGCAGTTCTTC	CASRLADLYNEQFF
-	TRBV20-1	TRBD1	TRBJ2-7	TGCAGTGTTTGCAGACAGGGGAGCTCCTACGAGCAGTACTTC	CSVCRQGSSYEQYF
-	TRBV7-8	TRBD1	TRBJ1-2	TGTGCCAGCAGCGCGGGACAGGGGACCTATGGCTACACCTTC	CASSAGQGTYGYTF
many	TRBV2	-	TRBJ2-2	TGTGCCAGCAGTGCAGGGAACACCGGGGAGCTGTTTTTT	CASSAGNTGELFF
-	TRBV7-8	-	TRBJ2-7	TGTGCCAGCAGCTTAGAGGACCCCATCTACGAGCAGTACTTC	CASSLEDPIYEQYF
few	TRBV12-3/TRBV12-4	TRBD2	TRBJ2-7	TGTGCCAGCAGTTGGACTAGCGGGAGAGCCGAGCAGTACTTC	CASSWTSGRAEQYF